These 24 T cell receptor beta chains were sequenced from one sample in a study of CD8 T cells in ankylosing spondylitis. TCRdb fed the 5' RACE reads into MiXCR, producing one record per CDR3 protein. The table has 100,000 or so distinct CDR3 sequences, 24% seen once. Sequenced: synovial fluid, either unsorted or a sorted T cell fraction (not recorded which). These receptors were obtained from a male donor with ankylosing spondylitis.

This chain joins TRBV7-6 and TRBJ1-6, with D possibly matching TRBD1 (5 bases). The germline CDR1 and CDR2 sequences are SGHVS and FNYEAQ. This CDR3 spans 13 amino acids. V was clipped by 8 bases and J by 7 bases, with 12 bases between them. The CDR3 DNA follows: TGTGCCAGCGGAAGACAGCGAAATTCACCCCTCCACTTT. Translation: CASGRQRNSPLHF.

This clonotype was seen a handful of times. The V gene is TRBV5-4, the J gene TRBJ2-1; 8 bases align to TRBD2. CDR1 SGHNT and CDR2 YYREEE come from the germline V gene (reference sequence). V was pared by 2 bases and J by 8 bases, with 6 bases of the junction left unmatched. This CDR3 region has 14 residues. CDR3 loop: CASSFNPGGYEQFF. The DNA for the CDR3 is TGTGCCAGCAGCTTTAATCCGGGGGGGTATGAGCAGTTCTTC.

This clonotype was detected only a few times. The chain employs TRBV6-1 and TRBJ1-5; TRBD1 aligns across 7 bases. CDR1 and CDR2 (germline): MNHNS, SASEGT. V shed 4 bases and J 6 bases; nucleotides not matched to a gene: 9. CDR3 size: 15 residues. The CDR3 DNA reads as TGTGCCAGCAGTGTTGGGACAGCCGGGAGTCAGCCCCAGCATTTT. Its protein product is CASSVGTAGSQPQHF.

This clonotype was counted only a few times. This chain joins TRBV2 and TRBJ2-5; 10 bases match TRBD2. Germline lookup yields CDR1 SNHLY and CDR2 FYNNEI. With 8 bases clipped from V and 4 bases from J, the junction kept 10 bases outside the gene matches. CDR3 length: 15 residues. The CDR3 sequence: CASADPAGGPETQYF. The CDR3 nucleotides are TGTGCCAGCGCCGACCCAGCGGGAGGGCCAGAGACCCAGTACTTC. Drawing the rest from reference TRBV2 and TRBJ2-5, the complete variable domain is EPEVTQTPSHQVTQMGQEVILRCVPISNHLYFYWYRQILGQKVEFLVSFYNNEISEKSEIFDDQFSVERPDGSNFTLKIRSTKLEDSAMYFCASADPAGGPETQYFGPGTRLLVL.

The J gene is TRBJ2-1, the V gene TRBV5-1; D is ambiguous. This CDR3 has 15 amino acids. CDR1 and CDR2 from the germline V gene are SGHRS and YFSETQ. V was clipped by 0 bases and J by 3 bases, with 10 bases between them. The CDR3 sequence is CASSLDAPVYNEQFF. Here the CDR3 DNA reads TGCGCCAGCAGCTTGGACGCTCCCGTCTACAATGAGCAGTTCTTC.

This chain uses TRBV6-1 with TRBJ2-3; D is unclear. This CDR3 is 13 amino acids long. V shed 2 bases and J shed 0 bases, with 3 bases lying between them. Germline loops: CDR1 MNHNS, CDR2 SASEGT. The chain's CDR3 is CASSEHSTDTQYF. The CDR3 DNA reads as TGTGCCAGCAGTGAACACAGCACAGATACGCAGTATTTT.

The V gene is TRBV19, the J gene TRBJ2-4; 7 nucleotides agree with TRBD2. This CDR3 region has 15 residues. The junction had 8 bases not matched to a gene; V was cut back by 6 bases and J by 3 bases. CDR1 and CDR2 (germline): LNHDA, SQIVND (reference sequence). DNA of the CDR3: TGTGCCAGTAGGATGGTTGGGGAGGGCAAAAACATTCAGTACTTC. Translation gives CASRMVGEGKNIQYF.

V gene TRBV28 combines with J gene TRBJ2-7; D could derive from TRBD1 or TRBD2 (5 bases each). Germline CDR1 reads MDHEN; CDR2 reads SYDVKM. V was shortened by 2 bases and J by 2 bases, with 10 bases between the two germline ends. There are 14 residues in the CDR3. CDR3 residues: CASSLGGFTYEQYV. The CDR3 DNA sequence: TGTGCCAGCAGTTTAGGGGGATTCACCTACGAGCAGTACGTC.

The chain has TRBV5-1 and TRBJ1-1, with D possibly matching TRBD1 (5 bases). The CDR3 totals 15 residues. The V gene's germline CDR1 is SGHRS and CDR2 YFSETQ. V was cut by 2 bases and J by 1 base, with 12 bases left in between. The CDR3 DNA reads TGCGCCAGCAGCTTAGCAGGGTGGGGGAACACTGAAGCTTTCTTT. It encodes CASSLAGWGNTEAFF.

This clonotype was counted a few times. The chain uses TRBV7-2 and TRBJ2-7, with D possibly TRBD2 on 5 matching bases. Trimming shortened V by 0 bases and J by 6 bases, and 18 bases separated the two germline ends. The V gene's germline CDR1 is SGHTA and CDR2 FQGNSA. This CDR3 region has 16 residues. The CDR3 sequence is CASSLAISWGEGEQYF. The CDR3 bases are TGTGCCAGCAGCTTAGCAATAAGCTGGGGTGAGGGCGAGCAGTACTTC.

This sequence joins TRBV7-9 and TRBJ1-4, with 7 positions matching TRBD1. Losses at the gene ends were 5 bases for V and 8 bases for J; bases not matched to a gene: 14. Germline values: CDR1 SEHNR, CDR2 FQNEAQ (reference sequence). There are 16 residues in the CDR3. As DNA, the CDR3 is TGTGCCAGCAGCCCGGGACAGATAATACGGAAAGAAAAACTGTTTTTT. Translating gives CASSPGQIIRKEKLFF. The complete variable domain, with remaining parts taken from reference TRBV7-9 and TRBJ1-4, reads DTGVSQNPRHKITKRGQNVTFRCDPISEHNRLYWYRQTLGQGPEFLTYFQNEAQLEKSRLLSDRFSAERPKGSFSTLEIQRTEQGDSAMYLCASSPGQIIRKEKLFFGSGTQLSVL.

V gene TRBV19 combines with J gene TRBJ1-1; 8 bases agree with TRBD1. The V gene's germline CDR1 is LNHDA and CDR2 SQIVND (reference sequence). This CDR3 comprises 13 residues. The V segment lost 6 bases and the J segment 4 bases; nucleotides outside the gene matches: 4. The CDR3 nucleotides are TGTGCCAGTAGCCTACAGGGGGGCACTGAAGCTTTCTTT. This gives the protein CASSLQGGTEAFF.

This clonotype has at least ten counts. This chain joins TRBV15 and TRBJ1-2; no definite D call. V shed 0 bases and J shed 8 bases, with 16 bases lying between them. Germline CDR1 reads LNHNV; CDR2 reads YYDKDF (reference sequence). The CDR3 sequence is 15 residues long. CDR3 sequence (DNA): TGTGCCACCAGCAGAGATTCAGTCACCGCGAGAGGCTACACCTTC. The encoded protein is CATSRDSVTARGYTF.

The gene calls are TRBV5-6 and TRBJ2-6, with D unresolved. The CDR3 spans 17 residues. Germline values: CDR1 SGHDT, CDR2 YYEEEE. The V end was cut by 4 bases, the J end by 4 bases, with 18 bases between. The CDR3 region has the DNA TGTGCCAGCAGCCGGACCCTCACTCCGAGAGGGGCCAACGTCCTGACTTTC. Amino acid sequence: CASSRTLTPRGANVLTF.

This rearrangement joins TRBV20-1 to TRBJ2-7, with 7 bases identical to TRBD1. Germline CDR1 DFQATT, CDR2 SNEGSKA (reference sequence). CDR3 size: 11 residues. J gave up 6 bases and V 5 bases, and 4 bases lay outside the gene matches. CDR3 amino acids: CSAPRTGEQYF. The CDR3 DNA is TGCAGTGCTCCTCGGACAGGCGAGCAGTACTTC.

This clonotype was seen more than once but under ten times. The chain is built from TRBV10-2 and TRBJ2-7, with no clear D. Per germline, CDR1 WSHSY and CDR2 SAAADI. The CDR3 is made up of 13 amino acids. With 4 bases removed from V and 2 bases from J, the gap between germline ends came to 9 bases. The chain's CDR3 is CASSVGRTYEQYV. The CDR3 DNA follows: TGCGCCAGCAGTGTGGGCAGGACCTACGAGCAGTACGTC.

V is TRBV10-3 and J is TRBJ2-7, with D possibly being TRBD2 (7 bases). Germline V gene lookup returns CDR1 ENHRY and CDR2 SYGVKD. The CDR3 covers 14 residues. V lost 8 bases to trimming and J lost 6 bases, with 20 bases between them. For the CDR3, the DNA is TGTGCCATCGGGATAAAGGCAGGGGAGGGCGAGCAGTACTTC. Amino acid sequence: CAIGIKAGEGEQYF.

In this sample, this clonotype turned up many times. The V gene is TRBV12-3 or TRBV12-4, the J gene TRBJ2-5, with TRBD2 matching 14 bases. This CDR3 has 16 residues. Trimming removed 3 bases from V and 7 bases from J; junction bases left unmatched: 7. The CDR3 region is CASSFGGGTSGRTQYF. Here the CDR3 DNA reads TGTGCCAGCAGTTTCGGGGGGGGGACTAGCGGGAGGACCCAGTACTTC.

This chain links TRBV13 with TRBJ2-1; no clear D. The CDR3 consists of 14 residues. With 1 base removed from V and 9 bases from J, the gap between germline ends came to 13 bases. CDR1 is PRHDT and CDR2 is FYEKMQ in the germline V gene (reference sequence). CDR3: CASSLEGESGEQFF. The CDR3 DNA follows: TGTGCCAGCAGCTTAGAAGGAGAATCTGGTGAGCAGTTCTTC.

This chain links TRBV24-1 with TRBJ2-2; TRBD1 agrees at 8 bases. The CDR3 spans 17 residues. V was clipped by 1 base and J by 0 bases; unmatched bases: 3. CDR1 and CDR2 from the germline V gene are KGHDR and SFDVKD. The CDR3 is CATSDLRQGSNTGELFF. DNA of the CDR3: TGTGCCACCAGTGATTTAAGACAGGGGTCGAACACCGGGGAGCTGTTTTTT.

V usage is TRBV6-2 or TRBV6-3 and J usage is TRBJ2-7; 10 bases are shared with TRBD2. CDR3 length: 15 residues. After removal of 4 bases from V and 3 bases from J, the junction contained 6 bases not matched to a gene. In germline, CDR1 is MNHEY, CDR2 SVGEGT. CDR3 in amino acids: CASSSRLAGLYEQYF. As DNA, the CDR3 is TGTGCCAGCAGTTCCCGACTAGCGGGCCTCTACGAGCAGTACTTC.

The chain carries TRBV11-1 and TRBJ1-1; 8 nucleotides line up with TRBD1. The CDR3 length is 18 residues. Trimming removed 2 bases from V and 4 bases from J; junction bases left unmatched: 15. Germline assignment: CDR1 SGHAT and CDR2 FQDESV (reference sequence). The CDR3 DNA sequence: TGTGCCAGCAGCTTATGGACCCGGGGACAGGTCTATGGCACTGAAGCTTTCTTT. This codes for CASSLWTRGQVYGTEAFF.

This clonotype has a count of ten or more. V is TRBV7-2 and J is TRBJ2-3; no clear D. The CDR3 is 11 amino acids. The ends were cut back, 5 bases at V and 8 bases at J, with 8 bases in the middle. Germline V gives CDR1 SGHTA, CDR2 FQGNSA. The CDR3 loop is CASSELGTQYF. CDR3 nucleotides: TGTGCCAGCAGCGAACTTGGTACGCAGTATTTT.

In its sample, this clonotype was seen once. The junction departs from the called germline gene at one end, perhaps through a read error. The chain has TRBV19 and TRBJ2-1, with 11 positions matching TRBD2. Per germline, CDR1 LNHDA and CDR2 SQIVND (reference sequence). The CDR3 consists of 16 residues. The CDR3 region has the DNA TGTGCCAGTAGTATCGGACTAGCGGGTCTCCGGGGAGAGCGGTTCTTC. Translating gives CASSIGLAGLRGERFF.